This entry is about one T cell receptor beta chain. Its specific antigen is unknown. Base quality data are lacking; no much larger clone is found one base away. Ophthalmopathy patients had moderately to severely active disease, Clinical Activity Score of at least 3, NOSPECS grade of at least 4, and duration under 3 months. The study excluded patients with uncontrolled infections, other autoimmune diseases, pregnancy or lactation. Clinical symptoms, serum thyroxine and TRAb, thyroid ultrasound, and orbital computed tomography formed the basis for the diagnoses. Ficoll-Paque density gradient centrifugation was used to isolate PBMCs from around 10 ml of fresh peripheral blood. Total RNA was extracted with Trizol reagent, and quality was checked on an Agilent 2100 Bioanalyzer. The data originate from a study of T cells in Graves' hyperthyroidism and ophthalmopathy (dated by TCRdb to about 2019). A note on the overall study: Peripheral blood samples were taken at initial diagnosis, before any treatment was given. For training and testing, the 100 or so patients in the discovery cohort were randomly divided in a 7:3 ratio. In addition, the study compared T-cell repertoires in thyroid tissue and in blood from several Graves' hyperthyroidism patients. Whether ophthalmopathy could be predicted prospectively was tested in an independent validation cohort made up of approximately 19 hyperthyroidism patients plus 17 patients who later progressed to ophthalmopathy. Once sampling was done, hyperthyroidism patients were given methimazole at a starting dose of 30 mg daily, whereas ophthalmopathy patients were given high-dose intravenous methylprednisolone. The paper describes TCR Vbeta CDR3 sequencing of around 140 peripheral blood samples, made up of 40 to 45 ophthalmopathy patients, around 78 hyperthyroidism patients and some 17 progressor patients. To identify distinguishing TCR V-J signatures, a discovery cohort of 95 to 100 patients was used, comprising 40 to 45 with Graves' ophthalmopathy and roughly 60 with stable Graves' hyperthyroidism. The investigation overall reported the following: No statistical method was used to set the sample size in advance, and investigators knew the group allocation. In validation, progression to ophthalmopathy was predicted by the model with 65% to 71% sensitivity and 72% to 80% specificity, a median of about 6.4 months before onset. In cross-validation, a model built on a 13 V-J signature told ophthalmopathy apart from stable hyperthyroidism with 85% to 90% sensitivity and about 81% specificity, and in testing the same model reached 80%/75%. Most expanded thyroid clonotypes (frequency above 0.001) were also detected in blood, suggesting blood repertoires may reflect thyroid immune responses.

Including cysteine and phenylalanine, the CDR3 has 14 amino acids. Only CDR3 DNA is held: 42 bases, read in frame from base 1. From the germline V gene, CDR1 is MNHNS and CDR2 is SASEGT. Germline trimming amounts to 9 bases on V and 2 bases on J, with 3 as the count of junction bases outside the gene matches. TCR beta CDR3 regions were amplified from RNA transcripts. The TCR CDR3 was subjected to a first round of RT-PCR using the HTBI primer set and the Qiagen OneStep RT-PCR kit. The libraries were constructed in a second round of multiplex PCR and then size-selected and purified. The libraries were sequenced on an Illumina HiSeq2000 using paired-end 100 bp reads. From the authors' description of their analysis: Raw data were processed with SOAPnuke, discarding reads with adapters, uncalled bases, mean Phred below 15, or no exact constant-primer or identifier match. COPE v1.2.5 was used to merge the high-quality paired reads, and each unique nucleotide sequence was defined as a clonotype. MiTCR v1.1 was used to align the clonotypes against IMGT TRBV, TRBD and TRBJ reference segments. The analysis was restricted to V-J combinations with a frequency above 0.0001, which together covered 99% to 99.2% of the repertoires. The TCS score was defined as F50 (clonal expansion) divided by E x V (chaos), with BLOSUM62-based TCRdist calculated between CDR3 peptides within each V-J. Welch's t-statistics and random forest reduced fewer than 600 V-J features to some 14, which were used in a naive Bayes classifier (R e1071). TCRdb redid the processing of the public reads, applying fastp at Q25 and MiXCR, and retained in-frame beta chains. Each CDR3 protein appears once, grouped with its most common genes and DNA. TCRdb's processing, not the authors', yielded these V and J calls. The table for this sample lists hundreds of thousands of distinct CDR3 sequences; about a sixth of them were counted only once. Of the sample, 28% is held by the ten largest clones.

The sequence was collected from a young woman with Graves' ophthalmopathy. This receptor chain uses TRBV6-1 and TRBJ2-2, with 10 bases in between that match TRBD1. The specimen was blood. The CDR3 region reads CARGDRGNTGELFF. DNA sequence: TGTGCCAGGGGGGACAGGGGAAACACCGGGGAGCTGTTTTTT.